Presented here are 14 T cell receptor beta chains from one specimen sequenced in a study of spatial heterogeneity in lung cancer. TCRdb reanalysed the 5' RACE reads using MiXCR and keeps one entry per CDR3 protein. The table has 20,000 to 25,000 distinct CDR3 sequences, around 4.3% seen once. Time point: sample taken at primary tumor resection. Material: PBMCs, obtained at surgery. The receptors derive from a male donor with early-stage non-small cell lung cancer.

This clonotype has a handful of counts. The V gene is TRBV7-9, the J gene TRBJ1-3, with TRBD1 matching 7 bases. This CDR3 has 15 amino acids. With 5 bases clipped from V and 0 bases from J, the junction kept 4 bases outside the gene matches. Germline assignment: CDR1 SEHNR and CDR2 FQNEAQ (reference sequence). The CDR3 nucleotides are TGTGCCAGCAGCCCTCGGGACAGCTCTGGAAACACCATATATTTT. Translating gives CASSPRDSSGNTIYF.

In this sample, this clonotype turned up many times. This chain links TRBV3-1 with TRBJ2-7; D is tentatively TRBD1 or TRBD2 (5 bases each). Deletions cut 4 bases from V and 7 bases from J, with 17 bases between. The CDR3 runs 14 residues. The V gene's germline CDR1 is LGHDT and CDR2 YNNKEL (reference sequence). The CDR3 reads CASSPAGAEREQYF. The CDR3 coding sequence is TGTGCCAGCAGCCCTGCCGGGGCCGAGCGGGAGCAGTACTTC.

This clonotype was found many times. The CDR3 region is CASSPGRGGRQPQHF. The CDR3 DNA follows: TGTGCCAGCAGCCCAGGGAGGGGAGGCAGGCAGCCCCAGCATTTT. This rearrangement joins TRBV9 to TRBJ1-5; a possible D gene is TRBD1 (5 bases). The CDR3 runs to 15 residues. In germline, CDR1 is SGDLS, CDR2 YYNGEE. Trimming removed 4 bases from V and 7 bases from J, with 18 bases in between.

The table lists this clonotype with many counts. The genes are TRBV7-3 and TRBJ2-7; D may be TRBD1 (6 bases). Germline CDR1 reads SGHTA; CDR2 reads FQGTGA. The ends were cut back, 5 bases at V and 0 bases at J, with 11 bases in the middle. The CDR3 length is 14 residues. The CDR3 loop reads CASSLGGNSYEQYF. The CDR3 DNA follows: TGTGCCAGCAGCCTAGGGGGAAACTCCTACGAGCAGTACTTC.

The chain recombines TRBV20-1 with TRBJ1-6, with 8 bases aligning to TRBD1. The CDR3 contains 13 residues. The V gene end was trimmed by 7 bases and the J gene end by 8 bases; junction bases not matched to a gene: 7. CDR1 and CDR2 (germline): DFQATT, SNEGSKA (reference sequence). The CDR3 is CSVLPTGDSPLHF. In nucleotides, the CDR3 is TGCAGTGTCCTCCCGACAGGGGATTCACCCCTCCACTTT.

This clonotype was counted at least ten times. The rearrangement links TRBV7-3 to TRBJ2-5; TRBD1 matches 7 bases. The CDR3 totals 14 residues. After removal of 6 bases from V and 5 bases from J, the junction contained 9 bases not matched to a gene. The V gene's germline CDR1 is SGHTA and CDR2 FQGTGA. Written as DNA, the CDR3 is TGTGCCAGCAGTCCTACAGGGGCGAGGGAGACCCAGTACTTC. The encoded protein is CASSPTGARETQYF.

This clonotype was seen ten or more times. For the CDR3, the DNA is TGTGCCAGCAGAATACAGGGGGTCGAACCCCAGCATTTT. It is translated as CASRIQGVEPQHF. The chain couples TRBV6-1 to TRBJ1-5; the match to TRBD1 covers 8 bases. V shed 6 bases, J shed 10 bases, and the junction held 8 bases outside the gene matches. This CDR3 is 13 amino acids long. Germline CDR1 is MNHNS and CDR2 is SASEGT.

This clonotype came up a few times. The J gene is TRBJ2-5, the V gene TRBV15, with 7 bases lining up with TRBD2. CDR3 length: 16 amino acids. Germline loops: CDR1 LNHNV, CDR2 YYDKDF (reference sequence). V lost 5 bases and J lost 0; bases outside the gene matches: 9. The CDR3 DNA sequence: TGTGCCACCAGCCGGGGAATGAGCGGGGACCAAGAGACCCAGTACTTC. Translated: CATSRGMSGDQETQYF.

This clonotype occurred many times. The V and J genes are TRBV20-1 and TRBJ2-3; D may be TRBD1 (6 bases). Trimming took 8 bases from V and 2 from J, leaving 20 bases between them. Germline V gene lookup returns CDR1 DFQATT and CDR2 SNEGSKA (reference sequence). This CDR3 has 15 amino acids. CDR3 sequence reads: CSSKQTGQDTDTQYF. In nucleotides, the CDR3 is TGCAGTTCAAAGCAAACGGGACAAGACACAGATACGCAGTATTTT.

By sample fraction, this clonotype is medium-sized. This sequence joins TRBV6-5 and TRBJ1-3, with D perhaps matching TRBD1 (5 bases). From germline, CDR1 is MNHEY and CDR2 SVGAGI. The ends were cut back, 6 bases at V and 1 base at J, with 13 bases in the middle. The CDR3 is made up of 15 amino acids. The CDR3 loop reads CASSIDSLSGNTIYF. In nucleotides, the CDR3 is TGTGCCAGCAGCATCGACAGCCTTTCTGGAAACACCATATATTTT.

This clonotype was seen at least ten times. The DNA of the CDR3 is TGTGCCAGCAGCTTCACAGGGTTGACCTACGAGCAGTACTTC. It is translated as CASSFTGLTYEQYF. V usage is TRBV7-8 and J usage is TRBJ2-7; D may be TRBD1 (6 bases). The CDR3 has 14 amino acids. V was cut by 3 bases and J by 2 bases, with 11 bases left in between. Germline assignment: CDR1 SGHVS and CDR2 FQNEAQ.

This clonotype was found a few times. The chain links TRBV7-3 to TRBJ1-1; 10 bases line up with TRBD1. V shed 6 bases and J 4 bases; nucleotides not matched to a gene: 5. The CDR3 loop spans 14 amino acids. Per the germline V gene, CDR1 is SGHTA and CDR2 is FQGTGA. CDR3 DNA sequence: TGTGCCAGCAGTCGGGACAGGGGAGCCACTGAAGCTTTCTTT. Encoded protein: CASSRDRGATEAFF.

The CDR3 bases are TGTGCCAGCAGCCCCGGGTTAAATTATAACTATGGCTACACCTTC. Amino acid sequence: CASSPGLNYNYGYTF. The chain uses TRBV6-5 and TRBJ1-2; D unclear. V lost 6 bases and J 1 base, leaving 15 bases between the germline ends. The CDR3 loop spans 15 amino acids. Germline CDR1 reads MNHEY; CDR2 reads SVGAGI.

The gene calls are TRBV2 and TRBJ1-3; D uncertain. Germline-derived CDR1 and CDR2 are SNHLY and FYNNEI. Trimming stripped 1 base from V and 2 bases from J, with 6 bases between. The CDR3 sequence is 14 residues long. CDR3 protein: CASSEGGTGNTIYF. The DNA of the CDR3 is TGTGCCAGCAGTGAAGGGGGAACTGGAAACACCATATATTTT.